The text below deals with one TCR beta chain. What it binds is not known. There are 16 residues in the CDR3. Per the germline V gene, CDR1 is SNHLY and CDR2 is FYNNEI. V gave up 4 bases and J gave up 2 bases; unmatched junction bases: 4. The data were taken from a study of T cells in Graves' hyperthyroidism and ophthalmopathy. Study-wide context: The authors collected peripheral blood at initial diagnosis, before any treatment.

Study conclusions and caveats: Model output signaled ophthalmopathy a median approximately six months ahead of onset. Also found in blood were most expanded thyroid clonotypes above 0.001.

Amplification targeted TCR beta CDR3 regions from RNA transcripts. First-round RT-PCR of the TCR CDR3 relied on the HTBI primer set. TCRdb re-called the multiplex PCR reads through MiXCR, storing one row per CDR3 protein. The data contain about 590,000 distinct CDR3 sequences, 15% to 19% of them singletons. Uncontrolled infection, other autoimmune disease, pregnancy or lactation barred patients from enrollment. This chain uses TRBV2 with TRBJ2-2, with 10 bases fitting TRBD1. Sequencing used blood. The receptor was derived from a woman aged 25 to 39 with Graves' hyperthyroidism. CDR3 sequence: CASSAGTGVNTGELFF. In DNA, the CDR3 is TGTGCCAGCAGTGCCGGGACAGGGGTTAACACCGGGGAGCTGTTTTTT.